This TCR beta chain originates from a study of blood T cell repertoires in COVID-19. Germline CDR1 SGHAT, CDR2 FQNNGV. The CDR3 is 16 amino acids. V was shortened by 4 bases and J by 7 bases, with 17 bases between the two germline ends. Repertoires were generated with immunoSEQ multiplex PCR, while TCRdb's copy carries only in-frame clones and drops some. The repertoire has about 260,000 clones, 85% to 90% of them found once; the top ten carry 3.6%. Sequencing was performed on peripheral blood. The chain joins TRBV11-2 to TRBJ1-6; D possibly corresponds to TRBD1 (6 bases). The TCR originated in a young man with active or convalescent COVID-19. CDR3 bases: TGTGCCAGCAGCTCCCCGGGGGGCACGTCGAATTCACCCCTCCACTTT. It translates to CASSSPGGTSNSPLHF. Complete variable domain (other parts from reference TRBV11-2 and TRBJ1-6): EAGVAQSPRYKIIEKRQSVAFWCNPISGHATLYWYQQILGQGPKLLIQFQNNGVVDDSQLPKDRFSAERLKGVDSTLKIQPAKLEDSAVYLCASSSPGGTSNSPLHFGNGTRLTVT.